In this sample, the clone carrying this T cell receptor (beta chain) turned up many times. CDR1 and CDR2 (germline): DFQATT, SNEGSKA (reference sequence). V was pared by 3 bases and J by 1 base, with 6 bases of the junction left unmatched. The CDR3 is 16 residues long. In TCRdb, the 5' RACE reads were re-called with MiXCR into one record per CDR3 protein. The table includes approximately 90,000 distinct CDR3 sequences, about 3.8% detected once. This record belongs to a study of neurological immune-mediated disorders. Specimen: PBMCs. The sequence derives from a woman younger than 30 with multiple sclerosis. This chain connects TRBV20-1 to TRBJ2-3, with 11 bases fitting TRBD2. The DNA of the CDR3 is TGCAGTGCTAGTCGCTCTAGCGGGGGGCGCACAGATACGCAGTATTTT. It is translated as CSASRSSGGRTDTQYF.